The T cell receptor (beta chain) described here comes from a study of blood T cell repertoires in COVID-19. Study-level information: COVID-19 samples, acute and convalescent, were from the United States, Italy and Spain. PBMCs, B-cell-depleted T cells, or T cells provided the cDNA or gDNA that made up the material.

Per the authors' pipeline: Scientists estimated how many nucleated cells there were by amplifying reference gene primers. Profiling relied on immunoSEQ multiplex PCR, and the TCRdb table lists in-frame clones only, not all of them. V and J calls and clone size are those listed in that table; D and trimming were worked out from the DNA. Among fewer than 70,000 clones, 80% to 95% were seen once, and the ten largest hold 3.5% to 5.5%. This CDR3 spans 15 amino acids. Germline-derived CDR1 and CDR2 are SGHTA and FQGNSA. The V and J ends lost 1 base and 2 bases respectively, with 9 bases between them. The V gene is TRBV7-2, the J gene TRBJ1-5; tentatively, D is TRBD1 (5 bases). The sequence derives from a man aged 50 to 60 with active COVID-19. The specimen was peripheral blood. CDR3 in DNA: TGTGCCAGCAGCTTAGACGGGGGTGGCAATCAGCCCCAGCATTTT. Its translation is CASSLDGGGNQPQHF.